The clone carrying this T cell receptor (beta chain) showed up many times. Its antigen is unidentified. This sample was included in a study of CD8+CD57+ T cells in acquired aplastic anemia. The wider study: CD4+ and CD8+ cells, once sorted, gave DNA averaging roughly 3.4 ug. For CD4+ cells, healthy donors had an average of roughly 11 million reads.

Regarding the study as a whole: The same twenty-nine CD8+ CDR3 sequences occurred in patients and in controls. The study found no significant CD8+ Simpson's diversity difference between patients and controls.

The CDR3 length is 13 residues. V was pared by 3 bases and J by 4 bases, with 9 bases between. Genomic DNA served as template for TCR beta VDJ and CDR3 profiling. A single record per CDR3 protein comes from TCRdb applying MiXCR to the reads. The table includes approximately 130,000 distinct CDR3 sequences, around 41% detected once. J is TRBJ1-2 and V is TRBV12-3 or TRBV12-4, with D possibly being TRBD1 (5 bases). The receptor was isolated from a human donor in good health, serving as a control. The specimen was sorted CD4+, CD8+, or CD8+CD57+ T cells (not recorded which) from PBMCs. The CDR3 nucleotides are TGTGCCAGCAGTTTCGGGACCCTCTATGGCTACACCTTC. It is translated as CASSFGTLYGYTF.